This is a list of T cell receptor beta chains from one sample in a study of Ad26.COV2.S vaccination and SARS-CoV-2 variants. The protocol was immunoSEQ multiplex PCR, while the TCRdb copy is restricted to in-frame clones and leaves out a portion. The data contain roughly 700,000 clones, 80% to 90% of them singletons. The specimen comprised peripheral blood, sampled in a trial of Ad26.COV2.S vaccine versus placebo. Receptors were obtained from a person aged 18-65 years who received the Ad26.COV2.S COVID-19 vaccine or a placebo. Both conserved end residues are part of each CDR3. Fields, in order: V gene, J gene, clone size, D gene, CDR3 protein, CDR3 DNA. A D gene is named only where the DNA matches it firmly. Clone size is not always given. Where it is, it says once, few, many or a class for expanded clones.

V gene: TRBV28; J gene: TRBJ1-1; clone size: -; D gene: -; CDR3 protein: CASSPIQNTEAFF; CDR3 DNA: TGTGCCAGCAGCCCCATCCAGAACACTGAAGCTTTCTTT
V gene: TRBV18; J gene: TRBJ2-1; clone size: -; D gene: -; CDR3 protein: CASSRSGGPYEQFF; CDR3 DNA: TGTGCCAGCTCACGCTCGGGGGGCCCCTATGAGCAGTTCTTC
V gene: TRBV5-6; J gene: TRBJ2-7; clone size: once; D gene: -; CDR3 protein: CASREGSYEQYF; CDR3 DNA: TGTGCCAGCAGGGAGGGCTCCTACGAGCAGTACTTC
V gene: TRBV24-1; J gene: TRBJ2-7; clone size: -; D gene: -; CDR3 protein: CATSEGHLHEQYF; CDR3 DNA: TGTGCCACCAGCGAGGGACATCTCCACGAGCAGTACTTC
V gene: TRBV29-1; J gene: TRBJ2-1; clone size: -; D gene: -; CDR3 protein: CSVSVQSSYNEQFF; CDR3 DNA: TGCAGCGTTTCAGTACAGAGCTCCTACAATGAGCAGTTCTTC
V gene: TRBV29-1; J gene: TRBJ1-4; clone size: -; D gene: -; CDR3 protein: CSARLGWDEKLFF; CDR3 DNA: TGCAGCGCACGACTCGGGTGGGATGAAAAACTGTTTTTT
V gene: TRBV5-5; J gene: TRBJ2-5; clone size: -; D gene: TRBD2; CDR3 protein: CASRRTGLAGDGTQYF; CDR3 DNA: TGTGCCAGCAGAAGAACCGGACTAGCGGGGGATGGGACCCAGTACTTC
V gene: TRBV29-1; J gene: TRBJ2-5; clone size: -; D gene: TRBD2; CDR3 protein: CSVEEGLAGGAQYF; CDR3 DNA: TGCAGCGTTGAAGAAGGGCTAGCGGGGGGGGCCCAGTACTTC
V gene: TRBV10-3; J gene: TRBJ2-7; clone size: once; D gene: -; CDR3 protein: CAISPRQAYEQYF; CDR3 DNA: TGTGCCATCAGTCCAAGACAGGCCTACGAGCAGTACTTC
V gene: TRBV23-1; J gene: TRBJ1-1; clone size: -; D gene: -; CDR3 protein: CASPEGVEAFF; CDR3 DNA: TGCGCCAGCCCGGAGGGGGTTGAAGCTTTCTTT
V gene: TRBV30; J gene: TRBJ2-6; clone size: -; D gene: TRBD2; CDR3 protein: CAWSVLRTSGSSGANVLTF; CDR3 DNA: TGTGCCTGGAGTGTACTGAGGACTAGCGGGAGTTCTGGGGCCAACGTCCTGACTTTC
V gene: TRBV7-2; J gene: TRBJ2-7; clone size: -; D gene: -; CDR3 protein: CASSLGQGLSYEQYF; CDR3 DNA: TGTGCCAGCAGCTTAGGGCAGGGCCTCTCCTACGAGCAGTACTTC